The 29 T cell receptor beta chains below come from one sample, sequenced in a study of T cell responses to AZD1222 COVID-19 vaccine. The assay was immunoSEQ multiplex PCR, and TCRdb's table has in-frame clones only and misses some. The sample gives about 88,000 clones, 90% of which show up once; approximately 5% is in the top ten. The sample was peripheral blood, taken 28 days after the second AZD1222 dose. The receptors here all came from an adult who received the AZD1222 COVID-19 vaccine.

The chain's CDR3 is CASGGPNNSPLHF. The CDR3, as DNA: TGTGCCAGTGGAGGGCCTAATAATTCACCCCTCCACTTT. The chain has TRBV25-1 and TRBJ1-6, with D unresolved. The CDR3 contains 13 residues. Germline assignment: CDR1 MGHDK and CDR2 SYGVNS. V lost 9 bases and J lost 5, with 11 bases in between.

The rearrangement links TRBV5-4 to TRBJ2-3; 7 bases fit TRBD1. CDR3 length: 15 amino acids. The trim removed 2 bases at V and 10 bases at J, leaving 13 bases unmatched. Germline CDR1 and CDR2: SGHNT and YYREEE (reference sequence). The CDR3 DNA is TGTGCCAGCAGCTTTCCCGGGACAGCCGCGAACGCGCAGTATTTT. Translation: CASSFPGTAANAQYF.

The J gene is TRBJ1-5, the V gene TRBV5-5; perhaps TRBD1 as D (5 bases). The germline CDR1 and CDR2 sequences are SGHKS and YYEKEE (reference sequence). Trimming took off 0 bases at V and 4 bases at J, with 14 bases between the two ends. The CDR3 runs to 16 residues. DNA for the CDR3: TGTGCCAGCAGCTTGGGGCAGGGCGAGCGTAATCAGCCCCAGCATTTT. This codes for CASSLGQGERNQPQHF.

V and J are TRBV9 and TRBJ1-6; D remains ambiguous. The germline V gene encodes CDR1 SGDLS and CDR2 YYNGEE. This CDR3 contains 12 residues. The ends were cut back, 0 bases at V and 11 bases at J, with 6 bases in the middle. CDR3 residues: CASSVGGAPLHF. The CDR3 bases are TGTGCCAGCAGCGTAGGCGGAGCACCCCTCCACTTT. Using reference TRBV9 and TRBJ1-6 for the parts outside the CDR3, the full variable domain is DSGVTQTPKHLITATGQRVTLRCSPRSGDLSVYWYQQSLDQGLQFLIQYYNGEERAKGNILERFSAQQFPDLHSELNLSSLELGDSALYFCASSVGGAPLHFGNGTRLTVT.

The sample holds a few counts of this clone. This chain joins TRBV4-2 and TRBJ2-7; D is possibly TRBD2 (7 bases). The CDR3 sequence is 16 residues long. The germline V gene encodes CDR1 LGHNA and CDR2 YNFKEQ. Trimming took off 4 bases at V and 6 bases at J, with 22 bases between the two ends. The CDR3 region is CASSPTARGATSEQYF. The CDR3 DNA sequence: TGTGCCAGCAGCCCTACCGCCCGGGGGGCGACATCCGAGCAGTACTTC.

The rearrangement links TRBV4-3 to TRBJ2-7; TRBD1 matches at 7 bases. The CDR3 is 16 residues long. Trimming removed 0 bases from V and 3 bases from J; junction bases left unmatched: 8. The germline V gene has CDR1 LGHNA and CDR2 YSLEER. The CDR3 is CASSQDIQGTYYEQYF. The CDR3 DNA follows: TGCGCCAGCAGCCAAGATATACAGGGGACCTACTACGAGCAGTACTTC.

The rearrangement joins TRBV11-2 to TRBJ1-2, with D unresolved. Trimming stripped 2 bases from V and 1 base from J, with 11 bases between. CDR3 length: 15 amino acids. Germline V gives CDR1 SGHAT, CDR2 FQNNGV. The CDR3 spells CASSLFAGYNYGYTF. CDR3 coding DNA: TGTGCCAGCAGCTTATTTGCCGGTTATAACTATGGCTACACCTTC.

This sequence joins TRBV5-1 and TRBJ2-3; the match to TRBD2 covers 10 bases. The CDR3 is 15 residues long. Germline CDR1 SGHRS, CDR2 YFSETQ. V trimming: 2 bases; J trimming: 5 bases; junction bases outside the gene matches: 5. The CDR3 loop is CASSFLAGVVDTQYF. Here the CDR3 DNA reads TGCGCCAGCAGCTTTCTAGCGGGGGTGGTAGATACGCAGTATTTT.

The chain links TRBV12-3 or TRBV12-4 to TRBJ2-7, with a tentative D call TRBD2 (6 bases). V dropped 6 bases and J dropped 3 bases, with 12 bases sitting between them. The CDR3 has 13 residues. The CDR3 DNA sequence: TGTGCCAGCAGCCCACCGGGGGTCTACGAGCAGTACTTC. Residues: CASSPPGVYEQYF.

The chain uses TRBV29-1 and TRBJ1-2, with 7 bases lining up with TRBD1. The junction had 4 bases not matched to a gene; V was cut back by 3 bases and J by 3 bases. CDR3 size: 13 residues. Germline lookup yields CDR1 SQVTM and CDR2 ANQGSEA. The CDR3 region is CSVDSTGYYGYTF. The CDR3 DNA reads as TGCAGCGTTGATTCGACAGGGTACTATGGCTACACCTTC.

This CDR3 reads CASSERTGFNQPQHF. CDR3 bases: TGTGCCAGCAGTGAAAGGACAGGTTTTAATCAGCCCCAGCATTTT. The chain uses TRBV2 and TRBJ1-5; 7 bases map to TRBD1. The CDR3 loop spans 15 amino acids. Germline V CDR1 and CDR2: SNHLY, FYNNEI. V lost 2 bases, J lost 4 bases, and 5 bases stayed unmatched.

This clone occurred a few times. The chain recombines TRBV7-9 with TRBJ1-4; no reliable D call. Germline CDR1 SEHNR, CDR2 FQNEAQ (reference sequence). This CDR3 is 14 amino acids long. V dropped 3 bases and J dropped 0 bases, with 5 bases sitting between them. CDR3 in amino acids: CASSFGATNEKLFF. Written as DNA, the CDR3 is TGTGCCAGCAGCTTCGGGGCAACTAATGAAAAACTGTTTTTT.

This clone was counted once. This chain connects TRBV6-4 to TRBJ2-2, with TRBD1 matching 8 bases. The junction had 7 bases not matched to a gene; V was cut back by 6 bases and J by 4 bases. Germline assignment: CDR1 MRHNA and CDR2 SNTAGT. The CDR3 is made up of 15 amino acids. The CDR3 spells CASRRGQEGTGELFF. CDR3 nucleotide sequence: TGTGCCAGCAGAAGGGGACAGGAGGGCACCGGGGAGCTGTTTTTT.

The V and J genes are TRBV7-8 and TRBJ1-2; 11 bases agree with TRBD1. This CDR3 spans 17 amino acids. Germline V gene sequence: CDR1 SGHVS, CDR2 FQNEAQ. Germline trimming cut 2 bases from V and 4 bases from J; bases unmatched to any gene: 9. Here the CDR3 reads CASSLLSGTGGIYGYTF. The CDR3 region has the DNA TGTGCCAGCAGCTTACTCTCGGGGACAGGGGGAATCTATGGCTACACCTTC.

This chain links TRBV25-1 with TRBJ1-4, with 9 bases identical to TRBD1. The J segment lost 4 bases and the V segment lost 2 bases, leaving 2 bases of the junction unmatched. The CDR3 contains 15 residues. Germline V gene lookup returns CDR1 MGHDK and CDR2 SYGVNS. CDR3 nucleotide sequence: TGTGCCAGCAGTGAAGGACAGGGGTATAATGAAAAACTGTTTTTT. Translating it yields CASSEGQGYNEKLFF.

The CDR3 loop is CASSPSGTGQTYEQYF. In DNA form, the CDR3 reads TGCGCCAGCAGCCCGTCCGGGACAGGGCAAACCTACGAGCAGTACTTC. The chain couples TRBV5-1 to TRBJ2-7, with TRBD1 matching 9 bases. There are 16 residues in the CDR3. The germline CDR1 and CDR2 sequences are SGHRS and YFSETQ. The V and J ends lost 4 bases and 2 bases, in that order; junction bases with no gene match: 10.

The chain employs TRBV28 and TRBJ1-6, with no clear D. The CDR3 extends over 14 amino acids. Trimming took off 2 bases at V and 7 bases at J, with 9 bases between the two ends. Germline-derived CDR1 and CDR2 are MDHEN and SYDVKM. For the CDR3, the DNA is TGTGCCAGCAGTTTAGTGGCAGTCAATTCACCCCTCCACTTT. This translates into CASSLVAVNSPLHF. The whole variable domain, remainder taken from reference TRBV28 and TRBJ1-6, is DVKVTQSSRYLVKRTGEKVFLECVQDMDHENMFWYRQDPGLGLRLIYFSYDVKMKEKGDIPEGYSVSREKKERFSLILESASTNQTSMYLCASSLVAVNSPLHFGNGTRLTVT.

The CDR3 here is CASSYSPGSTPYNEQFF. CDR3 bases: TGTGCCAGCAGTTACTCTCCTGGGAGCACTCCCTACAATGAGCAGTTCTTC. The J gene is TRBJ2-1, the V gene TRBV6-2 or TRBV6-3; D perhaps matches TRBD2 (5 bases). Between the trimmed V and J ends, which lost 0 bases and 2 bases, there was a span of 14 bases. The CDR3 is 17 residues long. Looked up from germline, CDR1 is MNHEY and CDR2 is SVGEGT.

The genes are TRBV25-1 and TRBJ1-2; 7 positions match TRBD1. The CDR3 contains 15 residues. Germline V gene data show CDR1 as MGHDK and CDR2 as SYGVNS. The junction had 10 bases not matched to a gene; V was cut back by 2 bases and J by 7 bases. CDR3 residues: CASSERGRGTSGYTF. The CDR3 DNA is TGTGCCAGCAGTGAACGGGGCAGGGGGACGAGTGGCTACACCTTC.

This clone was found once. This same CDR3 is encoded by further DNA sequences in the sample. The J gene is TRBJ1-2, the V gene TRBV18, with D possibly being TRBD1 (5 bases). Germline V gene lookup returns CDR1 KGHSH and CDR2 LQKENI. The CDR3 contains 13 residues. V was pared by 3 bases and J by 6 bases, with 11 bases between. The CDR3 loop is CASSPRGGDGYTF. DNA of the CDR3: TGTGCCAGCTCACCCCGGGGCGGGGATGGCTACACCTTC. The full variable domain, in which reference TRBV18 and TRBJ1-2 provide the parts outside the CDR3, is NAGVMQNPRHLVRRRGQEARLRCSPMKGHSHVYWYRQLPEEGLKFMVYLQKENIIDESGMPKERFSAEFPKEGPSILRIQQVVRGDSAAYFCASSPRGGDGYTFGSGTRLTVV.

This chain links TRBV28 with TRBJ1-1, with D unclear. V lost 7 bases, J lost 1 base, and 7 bases lay in between. The CDR3 is made up of 12 amino acids. Germline values: CDR1 MDHEN, CDR2 SYDVKM. CDR3 nucleotides: TGTGCCAGCACCTCAGGGAACACTGAAGCTTTCTTT. It encodes CASTSGNTEAFF.

The rearrangement uses TRBV28 and TRBJ1-2; no definite D call. Trimming took off 6 bases at V and 13 bases at J, with 15 bases between the two ends. Germline CDR1 MDHEN, CDR2 SYDVKM. This CDR3 has 11 residues. The CDR3, as DNA: TGTGCCAGCAGCCCCAGAGGCGGTCTCACCTTC. Its protein is CASSPRGGLTF.

The gene calls are TRBV9 and TRBJ2-7; 8 bases are a match to TRBD2. The CDR3 length is 14 residues. Trimming removed 4 bases from V and 0 bases from J; junction bases left unmatched: 3. Per the germline V gene, CDR1 is SGDLS and CDR2 is YYNGEE. The CDR3 sequence: CASSHGGDSYEQYF. In nucleotides, the CDR3 is TGTGCCAGCAGCCACGGGGGGGACTCCTACGAGCAGTACTTC.

The chain employs TRBV19 and TRBJ1-5, with 10 bases lining up with TRBD1. Per the germline V gene, CDR1 is LNHDA and CDR2 is SQIVND (reference sequence). V gave up 2 bases and J gave up 6 bases; unmatched junction bases: 7. This CDR3 is 16 amino acids long. The CDR3 here is CASSISDRGQGQPQHF. The CDR3 DNA reads TGTGCCAGTAGTATAAGTGACAGGGGGCAGGGTCAGCCCCAGCATTTT.

This clone was counted a few times. CDR3 loop: CASSAGLNYGYTF. The CDR3 DNA reads as TGTGCCAGCAGCGCCGGACTAAACTATGGCTACACCTTC. The chain couples TRBV9 to TRBJ1-2; D is undetermined. Looked up from germline, CDR1 is SGDLS and CDR2 is YYNGEE. The CDR3 runs 13 residues. Trimming pared 3 bases from V and 2 bases from J, leaving 8 bases between. The entire variable domain, with the rest obtained from reference TRBV9 and TRBJ1-2, is as follows: DSGVTQTPKHLITATGQRVTLRCSPRSGDLSVYWYQQSLDQGLQFLIQYYNGEERAKGNILERFSAQQFPDLHSELNLSSLELGDSALYFCASSAGLNYGYTFGSGTRLTVV.

The rearrangement links TRBV28 to TRBJ2-5; 12 bases map to TRBD1. Trimming cost V 3 bases and J 6 bases; bases outside gene matches: 5. Germline V gene lookup returns CDR1 MDHEN and CDR2 SYDVKM. The CDR3 totals 15 residues. CDR3 loop: CASSLRGQGAKTQYF. CDR3 DNA sequence: TGTGCCAGCAGTTTGCGGGGACAGGGGGCGAAGACCCAGTACTTC.

CDR3 bases: TGTGCCAGCAGCCCACGACAGATTCTCTCTGGAAACACCATATATTTT. Residues: CASSPRQILSGNTIYF. V usage is TRBV7-2 and J usage is TRBJ1-3; weak D call: TRBD1 (5 bases). CDR3 length equals 16 residues. V lost 5 bases and J 0 bases, leaving 14 bases between the germline ends. Germline CDR1 is SGHTA and CDR2 is FQGNSA.

This chain joins TRBV7-9 and TRBJ1-2, with D possibly being TRBD1 (6 bases). The ends were cut back, 2 bases at V and 7 bases at J, with 17 bases in the middle. The CDR3 has 15 residues. Germline CDR1 is SEHNR and CDR2 is FQNEAQ (reference sequence). The chain's CDR3 is CASSLLGQGIFGYTF. DNA of the CDR3: TGTGCCAGCAGCTTATTAGGGCAGGGGATTTTTGGCTACACCTTC.

CDR3 protein: CASRLTGSNQPQHF. The CDR3 region has the DNA TGTGCCAGCAGATTGACAGGTAGCAATCAGCCCCAGCATTTT. V is TRBV6-5 and J is TRBJ1-5; tentative D call: TRBD1 (6 bases). The CDR3 runs 14 residues. The germline V gene encodes CDR1 MNHEY and CDR2 SVGAGI. V lost 6 bases and J 0 bases, leaving 9 bases between the germline ends.